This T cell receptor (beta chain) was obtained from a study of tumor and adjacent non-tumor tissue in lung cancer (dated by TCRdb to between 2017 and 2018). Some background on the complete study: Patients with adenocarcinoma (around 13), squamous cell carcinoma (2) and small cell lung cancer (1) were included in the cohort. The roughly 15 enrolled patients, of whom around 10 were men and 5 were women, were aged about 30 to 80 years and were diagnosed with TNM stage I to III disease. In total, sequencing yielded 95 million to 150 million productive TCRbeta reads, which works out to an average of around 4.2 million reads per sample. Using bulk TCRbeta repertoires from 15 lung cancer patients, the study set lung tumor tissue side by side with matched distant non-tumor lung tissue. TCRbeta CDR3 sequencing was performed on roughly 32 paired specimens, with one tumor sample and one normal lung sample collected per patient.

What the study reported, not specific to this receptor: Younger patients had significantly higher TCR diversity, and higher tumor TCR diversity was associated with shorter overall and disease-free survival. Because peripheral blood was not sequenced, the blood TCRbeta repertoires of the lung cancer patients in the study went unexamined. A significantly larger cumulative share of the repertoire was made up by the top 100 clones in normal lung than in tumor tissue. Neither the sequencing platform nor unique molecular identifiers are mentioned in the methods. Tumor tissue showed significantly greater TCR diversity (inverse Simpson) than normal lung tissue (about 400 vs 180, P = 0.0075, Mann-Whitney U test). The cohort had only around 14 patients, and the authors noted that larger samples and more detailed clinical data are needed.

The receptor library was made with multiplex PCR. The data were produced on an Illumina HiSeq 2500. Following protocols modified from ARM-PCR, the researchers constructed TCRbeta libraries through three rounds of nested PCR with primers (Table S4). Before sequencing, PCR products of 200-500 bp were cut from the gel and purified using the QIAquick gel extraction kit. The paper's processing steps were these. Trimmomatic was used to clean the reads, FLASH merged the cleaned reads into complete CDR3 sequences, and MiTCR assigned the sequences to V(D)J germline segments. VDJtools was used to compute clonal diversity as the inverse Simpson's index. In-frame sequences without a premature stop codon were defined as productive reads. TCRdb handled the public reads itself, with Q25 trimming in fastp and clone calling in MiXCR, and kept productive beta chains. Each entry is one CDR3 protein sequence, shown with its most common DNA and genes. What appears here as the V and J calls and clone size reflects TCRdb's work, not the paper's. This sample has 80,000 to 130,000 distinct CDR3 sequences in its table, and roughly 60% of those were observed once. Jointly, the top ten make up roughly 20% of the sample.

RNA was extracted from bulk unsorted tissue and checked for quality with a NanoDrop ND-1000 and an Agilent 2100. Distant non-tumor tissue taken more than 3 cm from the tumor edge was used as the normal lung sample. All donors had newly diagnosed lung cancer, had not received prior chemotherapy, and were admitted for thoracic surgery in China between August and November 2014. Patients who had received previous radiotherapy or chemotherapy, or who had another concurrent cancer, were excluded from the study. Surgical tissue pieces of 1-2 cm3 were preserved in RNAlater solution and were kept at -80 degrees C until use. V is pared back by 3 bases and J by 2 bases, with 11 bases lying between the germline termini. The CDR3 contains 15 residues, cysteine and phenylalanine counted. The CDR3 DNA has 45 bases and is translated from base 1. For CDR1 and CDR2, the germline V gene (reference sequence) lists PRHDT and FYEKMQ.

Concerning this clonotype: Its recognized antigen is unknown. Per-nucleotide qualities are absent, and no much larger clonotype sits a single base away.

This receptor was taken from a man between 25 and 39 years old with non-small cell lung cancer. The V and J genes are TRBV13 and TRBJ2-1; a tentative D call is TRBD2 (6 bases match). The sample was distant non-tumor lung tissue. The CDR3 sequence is CASSFGTPAYNEQFF. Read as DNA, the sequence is TGTGCCAGCAGCTTCGGGACTCCCGCCTACAATGAGCAGTTCTTC.